This T cell receptor (beta chain) appears in the sequencing data of a study of T cells after yellow fever vaccination. General study findings and limits: Clonotypes appearing in both CD4 and CD8 compartments existed, and their share was small.

5'RACE template switching added a universal primer site and UMIs to TCR cDNA. TCRdb processed the 5' RACE reads anew with MiXCR; each CDR3 protein has one entry. Of about 580,000 distinct CDR3 sequences listed, about a sixth were seen once; the top ten hold around 16%. This clonotype was observed at least ten times. Antigen: not known. The junction and the germline gene differ at one end; a read error may be behind it. The sequencing used PBMCs, collected about 5 days after the first yellow fever vaccination. This TCR was sampled from a man aged 18 to 35 who received the YFV17D yellow fever vaccine.

This chain's CDR3 is CASSLEGLNTEAFF. DNA for the CDR3: TGTGCCAGCAGTTTAGAAGGTTTGAACACTGAAGCTTTCTTT. The chain employs TRBV5-1 and TRBJ1-1; no clear D gene. CDR1 is SGHRS and CDR2 is YFSETQ in the germline V gene. This CDR3 has 14 amino acids.